A selection of T cell receptor beta chains follows, all from one sample in a study of blood T cell repertoires in COVID-19. Libraries were prepared by immunoSEQ multiplex PCR; TCRdb keeps only in-frame clonotypes and omits some of them. Among under 250,000 clones listed, roughly 80% were seen once. Sequencing was carried out using PBMCs or T cells enriched from blood (not recorded which). These receptors were collected from a woman aged 45 to 65 who had been exposed to COVID-19. CDR3s include the opening cysteine and the closing phenylalanine or tryptophan. Fields, in order: clone size, V gene, J gene, D gene, CDR3 protein, CDR3 DNA. D genes are given only for firm matches. Some rows have no size entry. The others give once, few or many, or a class for an expanded clone.

abundance: NA
v_gene: TRBV27
j_gene: TRBJ1-1
d_gene: NA
CDR3aa: CASSPLGRGGRKGAEAFF
CDR3nt: TGTGCCAGCAGTCCCCTCGGAAGGGGGGGAAGAAAAGGGGCTGAAGCTTTCTTT

abundance: NA
v_gene: TRBV5-6
j_gene: TRBJ1-1
d_gene: TRBD1
CDR3aa: CASSFGTANTEAFF
CDR3nt: TGTGCCAGCAGCTTTGGGACAGCGAACACTGAAGCTTTCTTT

abundance: NA
v_gene: TRBV28
j_gene: TRBJ2-2
d_gene: NA
CDR3aa: CASKGGRLNTGELFF
CDR3nt: TGTGCCAGCAAGGGGGGGAGGCTGAACACCGGGGAGCTGTTTTTT

abundance: few
v_gene: TRBV18
j_gene: TRBJ1-1
d_gene: NA
CDR3aa: CASSRAGGDTEAFF
CDR3nt: TGTGCCAGCTCACGTGCCGGAGGGGACACTGAAGCTTTCTTT

abundance: NA
v_gene: TRBV5-6
j_gene: TRBJ2-7
d_gene: NA
CDR3aa: CASSLRLGARLANYEQYF
CDR3nt: TGTGCCAGCAGCTTAAGGCTGGGGGCCAGACTCGCAAACTACGAGCAGTACTTC

abundance: NA
v_gene: TRBV5-1
j_gene: TRBJ2-1
d_gene: TRBD2
CDR3aa: CASSSGLAGGWNEQFF
CDR3nt: TGCGCCAGCAGCTCCGGACTAGCGGGGGGCTGGAATGAGCAGTTCTTC

abundance: NA
v_gene: TRBV19
j_gene: TRBJ1-2
d_gene: NA
CDR3aa: CASSIPGSSYGYTF
CDR3nt: TGTGCCAGTAGTATACCCGGTTCCTCCTATGGCTACACCTTC

abundance: NA
v_gene: TRBV7-2
j_gene: TRBJ2-3
d_gene: NA
CDR3aa: CASSLGVGAGDTQYF
CDR3nt: TGTGCCAGCAGCCTAGGGGTGGGCGCGGGGGATACGCAGTATTTT

abundance: NA
v_gene: TRBV13
j_gene: TRBJ2-7
d_gene: NA
CDR3aa: CASSLGPGRAEQYF
CDR3nt: TGTGCCAGCAGCTTAGGCCCGGGCAGGGCCGAGCAGTACTTC

abundance: many
v_gene: TRBV5-1
j_gene: TRBJ1-2
d_gene: NA
CDR3aa: CASSFRGPNYGYTF
CDR3nt: TGCGCCAGCAGCTTCAGGGGTCCGAACTATGGCTACACCTTC

abundance: NA
v_gene: TRBV27
j_gene: TRBJ2-7
d_gene: TRBD2
CDR3aa: CASSSGLVLSEQYF
CDR3nt: TGTGCCAGCAGTTCCGGACTAGTACTATCCGAGCAGTACTTC

abundance: NA
v_gene: TRBV20-1
j_gene: TRBJ2-5
d_gene: NA
CDR3aa: CSASMRQQETQYF
CDR3nt: TGCAGTGCTAGTATGCGACAGCAAGAGACCCAGTACTTC

abundance: NA
v_gene: TRBV10-3
j_gene: TRBJ1-2
d_gene: NA
CDR3aa: CAISAGGGYTF
CDR3nt: TGTGCCATCAGTGCCGGCGGAGGCTACACCTTC

abundance: NA
v_gene: TRBV2
j_gene: TRBJ1-1
d_gene: TRBD1
CDR3aa: CASRNPLTGTNTEAFF
CDR3nt: TGTGCCAGCCGCAACCCTCTGACAGGGACGAACACTGAAGCTTTCTTT

abundance: NA
v_gene: TRBV27
j_gene: TRBJ2-1
d_gene: TRBD1
CDR3aa: CASSLYRGDNEQFF
CDR3nt: TGTGCCAGCAGTTTGTACAGGGGTGACAATGAGCAGTTCTTC

abundance: NA
v_gene: TRBV24-1
j_gene: TRBJ2-5
d_gene: NA
CDR3aa: CATSDTGSVDF
CDR3nt: TGTGCCACCAGTGACACAGGCTCGGTGGACTTC

abundance: NA
v_gene: TRBV5-1
j_gene: TRBJ1-2
d_gene: NA
CDR3aa: CASSLVSLSSYGYTF
CDR3nt: TGCGCCAGCAGCTTGGTTTCATTGAGTAGCTATGGCTACACCTTC

abundance: NA
v_gene: TRBV12-3/TRBV12-4
j_gene: TRBJ2-7
d_gene: NA
CDR3aa: CASSQGSYEQYF
CDR3nt: TGTGCCAGCTCTCAGGGTTCCTACGAGCAGTACTTC

abundance: NA
v_gene: TRBV7-8
j_gene: TRBJ1-4
d_gene: NA
CDR3aa: CASSFRAPGEKLFF
CDR3nt: TGTGCCAGCAGCTTCCGGGCTCCGGGAGAAAAACTGTTTTTT

abundance: few
v_gene: TRBV10-3
j_gene: TRBJ2-1
d_gene: TRBD2
CDR3aa: CAIAREGIFGEQFF
CDR3nt: TGTGCCATCGCACGGGAGGGAATATTCGGGGAGCAGTTCTTC

abundance: NA
v_gene: TRBV11-2
j_gene: TRBJ1-1
d_gene: NA
CDR3aa: CASSSTGNTEAFF
CDR3nt: TGTGCCAGCAGCTCAACAGGGAACACTGAAGCTTTCTTT

abundance: once
v_gene: TRBV30
j_gene: TRBJ1-3
d_gene: TRBD1
CDR3aa: CAWSTGDGNTIYF
CDR3nt: TGTGCCTGGTCGACAGGGGACGGAAACACCATATATTTT

abundance: NA
v_gene: TRBV5-4
j_gene: TRBJ2-5
d_gene: NA
CDR3aa: CASSLAGTETQYF
CDR3nt: TGTGCCAGCAGCTTGGCCGGGACTGAGACCCAGTACTTC

abundance: few
v_gene: TRBV5-1
j_gene: TRBJ2-3
d_gene: NA
CDR3aa: CASSVLSTDTQYF
CDR3nt: TGCGCCAGCAGCGTCCTTAGCACAGATACGCAGTATTTT

abundance: NA
v_gene: TRBV25-1
j_gene: TRBJ1-2
d_gene: NA
CDR3aa: CASSELSRGYTF
CDR3nt: TGTGCCAGCAGTGAATTGAGCAGGGGCTACACCTTC

abundance: NA
v_gene: TRBV15
j_gene: TRBJ1-3
d_gene: NA
CDR3aa: CATSREGQAIGNTIYF
CDR3nt: TGTGCCACCAGCAGAGAGGGGCAGGCTATTGGAAACACCATATATTTT

abundance: NA
v_gene: TRBV29-1
j_gene: TRBJ1-2
d_gene: NA
CDR3aa: CSVADSTYGYTF
CDR3nt: TGCAGCGTCGCGGACAGTACCTATGGCTACACCTTC

abundance: NA
v_gene: TRBV4-1
j_gene: TRBJ1-1
d_gene: NA
CDR3aa: CASSHDGQMNTEAFF
CDR3nt: TGCGCCAGCAGCCACGATGGACAAATGAACACTGAAGCTTTCTTT

abundance: NA
v_gene: TRBV6-5
j_gene: TRBJ2-1
d_gene: TRBD1
CDR3aa: CASRRDRETGGGQFF
CDR3nt: TGTGCCAGCAGGCGGGACAGGGAGACCGGTGGGGGGCAGTTCTTC

abundance: NA
v_gene: TRBV7-2
j_gene: TRBJ2-5
d_gene: NA
CDR3aa: CASSLFQGPQETQYF
CDR3nt: TGTGCCAGCAGCTTATTCCAGGGGCCCCAAGAGACCCAGTACTTC

abundance: NA
v_gene: TRBV11-2
j_gene: TRBJ2-1
d_gene: NA
CDR3aa: CASSFDNGGPYNEQFF
CDR3nt: TGTGCCAGCAGCTTCGATAACGGGGGACCTTACAATGAGCAGTTCTTC

abundance: NA
v_gene: TRBV4-3
j_gene: TRBJ2-6
d_gene: NA
CDR3aa: CASSQGGPSGANVLTF
CDR3nt: TGCGCCAGCAGCCAAGGAGGCCCGTCTGGGGCCAACGTCCTGACTTTC

abundance: NA
v_gene: TRBV15
j_gene: TRBJ1-2
d_gene: TRBD1
CDR3aa: CATSRGTGTYGYTF
CDR3nt: TGTGCCACCAGCAGGGGGACAGGGACCTATGGCTACACCTTC

abundance: NA
v_gene: TRBV5-1
j_gene: TRBJ2-4
d_gene: NA
CDR3aa: CASSLTETKNIQYF
CDR3nt: TGCGCCAGCAGCTTGACAGAAACCAAAAACATTCAGTACTTC

abundance: NA
v_gene: TRBV6-4
j_gene: TRBJ2-1
d_gene: TRBD2
CDR3aa: CASSPLAGFNEQFF
CDR3nt: TGTGCCAGCAGTCCCCTAGCGGGTTTCAATGAGCAGTTCTTC

abundance: NA
v_gene: TRBV12-3/TRBV12-4
j_gene: TRBJ1-1
d_gene: NA
CDR3aa: CATSTAVTEAFF
CDR3nt: TGTGCCACCTCTACCGCCGTCACTGAAGCTTTCTTT

abundance: NA
v_gene: TRBV5-8
j_gene: TRBJ2-3
d_gene: NA
CDR3aa: CASSFRGGTDTQYF
CDR3nt: TGTGCCAGCAGCTTTAGGGGTGGCACAGATACGCAGTATTTT

abundance: once
v_gene: TRBV7-9
j_gene: TRBJ2-7
d_gene: NA
CDR3aa: CASSFGFSEQYF
CDR3nt: TGTGCCAGCAGCTTCGGGTTTTCCGAGCAGTACTTC

abundance: NA
v_gene: TRBV29-1
j_gene: TRBJ1-3
d_gene: NA
CDR3aa: CSAHSGNTIYF
CDR3nt: TGCAGCGCCCATTCTGGAAACACCATATATTTT

abundance: NA
v_gene: TRBV12-3/TRBV12-4
j_gene: TRBJ1-2
d_gene: NA
CDR3aa: CASTLQNNYGYTF
CDR3nt: TGTGCCAGCACCTTACAGAACAACTATGGCTACACCTTC

abundance: NA
v_gene: TRBV7-2
j_gene: TRBJ1-2
d_gene: NA
CDR3aa: CASSPQGTPYGYTF
CDR3nt: TGTGCCAGCAGCCCCCAAGGGACACCCTATGGCTACACCTTC

abundance: NA
v_gene: TRBV24-1
j_gene: TRBJ2-1
d_gene: TRBD2
CDR3aa: CATSDPSGGKSYNEQFF
CDR3nt: TGTGCCACCAGTGACCCCAGCGGGGGGAAATCCTACAATGAGCAGTTCTTC

abundance: NA
v_gene: TRBV15
j_gene: TRBJ2-7
d_gene: NA
CDR3aa: CATSSSIAGLATYEQYF
CDR3nt: TGTGCCACCAGCAGTTCCATTGCGGGGCTAGCGACCTACGAGCAGTACTTC

abundance: NA
v_gene: TRBV5-1
j_gene: TRBJ2-3
d_gene: NA
CDR3aa: CASSLGQAISDTQYF
CDR3nt: TGCGCCAGCAGCTTGGGACAGGCAATATCAGATACGCAGTATTTT

abundance: NA
v_gene: TRBV7-2
j_gene: TRBJ1-2
d_gene: NA
CDR3aa: CASSYRTDSNYGYTF
CDR3nt: TGTGCCAGCAGCTATAGGACAGACTCTAACTATGGCTACACCTTC

abundance: NA
v_gene: TRBV19
j_gene: TRBJ1-2
d_gene: TRBD1
CDR3aa: CATMPSGTGLYGYTF
CDR3nt: TGTGCCACCATGCCCTCCGGGACAGGGTTATATGGCTACACCTTC